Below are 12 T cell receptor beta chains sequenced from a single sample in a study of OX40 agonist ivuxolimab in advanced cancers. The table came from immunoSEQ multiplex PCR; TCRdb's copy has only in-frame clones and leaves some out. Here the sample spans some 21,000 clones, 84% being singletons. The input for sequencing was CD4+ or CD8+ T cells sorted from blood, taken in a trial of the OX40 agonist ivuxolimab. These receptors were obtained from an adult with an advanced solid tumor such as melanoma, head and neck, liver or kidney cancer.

This CDR3 reads CASSWYAGGSYEQYF. As DNA, the CDR3 is TGTGCCAGCAGTTGGTACGCGGGGGGTTCCTACGAGCAGTACTTC. The chain has TRBV27 and TRBJ2-7; 8 positions match TRBD2. Germline V gives CDR1 MNHEY, CDR2 SMNVEV (reference sequence). The CDR3 loop spans 15 amino acids. The ends lost 4 bases at V and 1 base at J; junction bases unmatched: 6.

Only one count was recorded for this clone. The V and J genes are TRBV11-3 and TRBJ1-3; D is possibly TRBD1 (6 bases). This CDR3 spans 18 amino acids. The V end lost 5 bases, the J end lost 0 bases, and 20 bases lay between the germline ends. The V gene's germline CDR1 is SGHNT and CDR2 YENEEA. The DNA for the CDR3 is TGTGCCAGCAGCGTGAAACCAGGGGACTTTCACTCTGGAAACACCATATATTTT. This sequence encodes CASSVKPGDFHSGNTIYF.

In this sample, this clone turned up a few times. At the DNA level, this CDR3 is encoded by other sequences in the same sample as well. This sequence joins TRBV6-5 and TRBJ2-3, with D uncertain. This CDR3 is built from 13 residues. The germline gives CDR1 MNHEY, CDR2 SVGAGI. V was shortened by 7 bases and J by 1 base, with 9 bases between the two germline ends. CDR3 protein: CASTPAGTDTQYF. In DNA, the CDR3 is TGTGCCAGCACCCCCGCTGGCACAGATACGCAGTATTTT.

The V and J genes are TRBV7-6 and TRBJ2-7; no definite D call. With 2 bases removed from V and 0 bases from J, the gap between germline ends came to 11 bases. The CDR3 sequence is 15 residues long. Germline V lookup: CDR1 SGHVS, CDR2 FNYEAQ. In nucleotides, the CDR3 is TGTGCCAGCAGCTTACAGGCAGGCCTCTCCTACGAGCAGTACTTC. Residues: CASSLQAGLSYEQYF.

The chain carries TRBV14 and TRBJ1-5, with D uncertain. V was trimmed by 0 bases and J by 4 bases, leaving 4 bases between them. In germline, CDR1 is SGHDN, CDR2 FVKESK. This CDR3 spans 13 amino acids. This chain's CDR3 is CASSQEVNQPQHF. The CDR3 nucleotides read TGTGCCAGCAGCCAAGAGGTGAATCAGCCCCAGCATTTT.

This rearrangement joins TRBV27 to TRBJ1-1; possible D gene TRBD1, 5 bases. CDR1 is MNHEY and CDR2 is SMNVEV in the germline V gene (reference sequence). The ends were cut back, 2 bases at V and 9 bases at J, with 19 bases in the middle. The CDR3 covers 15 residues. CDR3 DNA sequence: TGTGCCAGCAGTTTAGAGCGGCTCGACAGCTCTAAAGCTTTCTTT. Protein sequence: CASSLERLDSSKAFF.

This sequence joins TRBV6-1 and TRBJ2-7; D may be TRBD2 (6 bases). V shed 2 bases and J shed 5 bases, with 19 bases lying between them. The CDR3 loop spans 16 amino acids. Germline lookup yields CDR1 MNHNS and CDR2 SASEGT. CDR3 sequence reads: CASSEKVEGVAHEQYF. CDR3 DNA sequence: TGTGCCAGCAGTGAAAAGGTGGAGGGAGTGGCTCACGAGCAGTACTTC.

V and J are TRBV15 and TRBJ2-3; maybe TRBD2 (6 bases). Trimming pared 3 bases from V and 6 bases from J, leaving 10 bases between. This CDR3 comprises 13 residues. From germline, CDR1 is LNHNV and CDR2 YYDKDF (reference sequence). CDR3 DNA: TGTGCCACCAGCAGGGGGCTAGCGGATACGCAGTATTTT. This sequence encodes CATSRGLADTQYF.

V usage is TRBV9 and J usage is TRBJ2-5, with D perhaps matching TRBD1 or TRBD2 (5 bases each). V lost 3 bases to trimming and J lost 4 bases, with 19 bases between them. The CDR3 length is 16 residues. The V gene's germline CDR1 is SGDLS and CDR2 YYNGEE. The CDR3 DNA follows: TGTGCCAGCAGCGCCTGGGGGAAGGATTTTCGAGAGACCCAGTACTTC. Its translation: CASSAWGKDFRETQYF.

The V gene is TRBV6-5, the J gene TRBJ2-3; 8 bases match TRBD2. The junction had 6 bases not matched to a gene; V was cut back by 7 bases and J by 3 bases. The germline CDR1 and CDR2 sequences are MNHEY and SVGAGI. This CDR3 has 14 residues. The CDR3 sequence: CASKGTSETDTQYF. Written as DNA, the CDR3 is TGTGCCAGCAAGGGGACTAGTGAGACAGATACGCAGTATTTT.

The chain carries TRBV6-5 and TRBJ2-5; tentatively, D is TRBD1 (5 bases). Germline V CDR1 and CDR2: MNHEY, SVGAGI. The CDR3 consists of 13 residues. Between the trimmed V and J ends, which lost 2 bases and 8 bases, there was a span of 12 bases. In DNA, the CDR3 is TGTGCCAGCAGTTACGGACACACCGAAACCCAGTACTTC. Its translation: CASSYGHTETQYF.

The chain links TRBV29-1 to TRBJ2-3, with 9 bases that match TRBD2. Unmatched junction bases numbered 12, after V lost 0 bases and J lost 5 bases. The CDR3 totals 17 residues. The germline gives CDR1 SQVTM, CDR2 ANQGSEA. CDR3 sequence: CSVEERLAVTVGDTQYF. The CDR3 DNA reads TGCAGCGTTGAAGAGCGACTAGCGGTTACCGTAGGAGATACGCAGTATTTT.